A selection of T cell receptor beta chains follows, all from one sample in a study of cytomegalovirus exposure and HLA in healthy donors. Assay used: immunoSEQ multiplex PCR; TCRdb lists only in-frame clones, some missing. Here the sample spans around 150,000 clones, about 70% being singletons. Specimen: PBMCs. These receptor sequences come from a young woman in good health and CMV-seropositive. Both conserved end residues are part of each CDR3. Each record gives: V gene, clone size, J gene, D gene, CDR3 DNA, CDR3 protein. D genes are given only for firm matches. Clone size is not always given. Where it is, it says once, few, many or a class for expanded clones.

TRBV30	NA	TRBJ1-2	NA	TGTGCCTGGAGGTTGGGGAGCCTCGGCTACACCTTC	CAWRLGSLGYTF
TRBV6-6	NA	TRBJ2-3	TRBD1	TGTGCCAGCATCCTTGACGGACAGGGTCCAGATACGCAGTATTTT	CASILDGQGPDTQYF
TRBV7-8	NA	TRBJ2-2	NA	TGTGCCAGCAGCGCCATGCTAGCGCCATACACCGGGGAGCTGTTTTTT	CASSAMLAPYTGELFF
TRBV2	NA	TRBJ2-5	NA	TGTGCCAGTACCAAGGACAGCTACAGCCAAGAGACCCAGTACTTC	CASTKDSYSQETQYF
TRBV5-6	NA	TRBJ2-1	NA	TGTGCCAGCAGCTTGGTTTCGCTACAGACCTACAATGAGCAGTTCTTC	CASSLVSLQTYNEQFF
TRBV6-6	NA	TRBJ2-7	NA	TGTGCCAGCAGGTACTCCGGAGACGAGCAGTACTTC	CASRYSGDEQYF
TRBV27	once	TRBJ2-1	TRBD1	TGTGCCAGCAGTTCCCGGGACAGGGGGCTGGGGGGTGAGCAGTTCTTC	CASSSRDRGLGGEQFF
TRBV7-3	NA	TRBJ2-5	TRBD2	TGTGCCAGCAGCTCCCTTGGACTAGCGGGAGAGACCCAGTACTTC	CASSSLGLAGETQYF
TRBV25-1	NA	TRBJ2-4	TRBD1	TGTGCCAGCAGTCCCCATACAGGGGGCGGGGAAAACATTCAGTACTTC	CASSPHTGGGENIQYF
TRBV18	NA	TRBJ1-1	TRBD1	TGTGCCAGCTCATCCAGACAGGGACCGAACACTGAAGCTTTCTTT	CASSSRQGPNTEAFF
TRBV6-1	few	TRBJ1-3	NA	TGTGCCAGCAGTTCTCAGGGTCAGGGAAACACCATATATTTT	CASSSQGQGNTIYF
TRBV6-7	NA	TRBJ2-6	TRBD1	TGTGCCAGCAGTGCCCTCCGACAGGGAATATATGGGGCCAACGTCCTGACTTTC	CASSALRQGIYGANVLTF
TRBV11-2	NA	TRBJ2-7	TRBD2	TGTGCCAGCAGCTTAAAGGGGATTAGCGGGAGTTCGTACGAGCAGTACTTC	CASSLKGISGSSYEQYF
TRBV18	NA	TRBJ2-4	TRBD2	TGTGCCAGCTCACCAGCCGGGACTAGCGGGAACATTCAGTACTTC	CASSPAGTSGNIQYF
TRBV5-1	NA	TRBJ2-7	TRBD2	TGCGCCAGACTTCCTTCTCAAAAAAAGCTACTAGCGGGAAAGGGCGAGCAGTACTTC	CARLPSQKKLLAGKGEQYF
TRBV7-2	NA	TRBJ2-1	TRBD2	TGTGCCAGCAGCTTAGCCGGCGGGAGGGCCTTGTTTCAGTTCTTC	CASSLAGGRALFQFF
TRBV28	few	TRBJ1-2	NA	TGTGCCAGCAGTTCCTCTTCCTCGGGTGGCTACACCTTC	CASSSSSSGGYTF
TRBV27	NA	TRBJ2-7	TRBD2	TGTGCCAGCAGACAGCGGGAGAAATACGAGCAGTACTTC	CASRQREKYEQYF
TRBV28	NA	TRBJ1-5	NA	TGTGCCCACTGCTCGGCGGGGGCCTTGAATCAGCCCCAGCATTTT	CAHCSAGALNQPQHF
TRBV30	NA	TRBJ2-1	NA	TGTGCCTGGAGTCTAGGCAGAAACAATGAGCAGTTCTTC	CAWSLGRNNEQFF
TRBV29-1	NA	TRBJ2-7	NA	TGCAGCGTTGAAGAGGCTTACGAGCAGTACTTC	CSVEEAYEQYF
TRBV29-1	NA	TRBJ1-1	NA	TGCAGCGTTGGGGAAGGTAGGGGTTGGACTGAAGCTTTCTTT	CSVGEGRGWTEAFF